The sample holds one count of the clone carrying this TCR beta chain. The sample is drawn from a study of technical replicates of blood from a handful of donors. Germline lookup yields CDR1 LGHNA and CDR2 YNFKEQ. V shed 1 base, J shed 5 bases, and the junction held 7 bases outside the gene matches. This CDR3 contains 15 residues. TCRdb's table, derived via immunoSEQ multiplex PCR, lists solely in-frame clones and lacks some. This sample has 55,000 to 85,000 clones, with around 97% found just once. J is TRBJ1-2 and V is TRBV4-2, with 7 bases identical to TRBD1. Sequencing was performed on T cells isolated from PBMCs. This clonotype originated in a human donor in good health. The CDR3 loop reads CASSQVDRSQYGYTF. The CDR3 nucleotides read TGTGCCAGCAGCCAAGTGGACAGGTCTCAATATGGCTACACCTTC.